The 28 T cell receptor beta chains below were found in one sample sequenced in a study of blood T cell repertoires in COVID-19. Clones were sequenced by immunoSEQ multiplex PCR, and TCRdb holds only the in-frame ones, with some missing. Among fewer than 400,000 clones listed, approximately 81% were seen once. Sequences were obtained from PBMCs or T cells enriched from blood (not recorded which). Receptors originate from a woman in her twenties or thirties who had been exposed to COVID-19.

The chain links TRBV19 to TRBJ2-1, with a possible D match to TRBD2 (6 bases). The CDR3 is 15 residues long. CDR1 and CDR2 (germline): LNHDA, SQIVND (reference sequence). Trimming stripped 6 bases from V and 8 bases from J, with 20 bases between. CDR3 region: CASRVSGTPKYEQFF. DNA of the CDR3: TGTGCCAGTAGGGTGTCGGGGACTCCTAAGTATGAGCAGTTCTTC.

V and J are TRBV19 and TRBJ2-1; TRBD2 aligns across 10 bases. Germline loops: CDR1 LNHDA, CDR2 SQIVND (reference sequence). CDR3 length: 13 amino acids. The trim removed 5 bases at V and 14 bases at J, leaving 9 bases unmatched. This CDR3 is CASSEKRGGREFF. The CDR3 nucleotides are TGTGCCAGTAGTGAGAAGCGGGGGGGCCGCGAGTTCTTC.

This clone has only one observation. The DNA of the CDR3 is TGTGCCAGCAGCCAAGCCGGGACTAGCGGGGGGGTATCTCGCCATGAGCAGTTCTTC. Translating it yields CASSQAGTSGGVSRHEQFF. The chain uses TRBV3-1 (or the pseudogene TRBV3-2) and TRBJ2-1; 16 positions match TRBD2. The trim removed 1 base at V and 8 bases at J, leaving 11 bases unmatched. This CDR3 contains 19 residues. CDR1 is LGHDT and CDR2 is YNNKEL in the germline V gene (reference sequence).

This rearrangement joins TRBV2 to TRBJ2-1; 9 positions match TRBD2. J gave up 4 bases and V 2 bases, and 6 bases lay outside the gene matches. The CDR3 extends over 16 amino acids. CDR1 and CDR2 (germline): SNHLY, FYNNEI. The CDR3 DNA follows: TGTGCCAGCAGTGAAAGGGGACTAGCTGTGTACAATGAGCAGTTCTTC. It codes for CASSERGLAVYNEQFF.

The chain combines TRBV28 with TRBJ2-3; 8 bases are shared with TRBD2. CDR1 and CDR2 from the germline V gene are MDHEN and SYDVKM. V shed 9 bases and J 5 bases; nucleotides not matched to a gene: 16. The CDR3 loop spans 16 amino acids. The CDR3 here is CASVGPSSGRQDTQYF. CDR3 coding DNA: TGTGCCAGTGTTGGGCCATCGAGCGGGAGACAAGATACGCAGTATTTT.

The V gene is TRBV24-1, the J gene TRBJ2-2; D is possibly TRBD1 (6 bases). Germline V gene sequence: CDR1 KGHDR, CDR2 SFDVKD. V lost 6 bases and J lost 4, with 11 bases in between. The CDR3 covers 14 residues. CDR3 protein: CATSHRAVTGELFF. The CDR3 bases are TGTGCCACCAGTCACAGGGCAGTCACCGGGGAGCTGTTTTTT.

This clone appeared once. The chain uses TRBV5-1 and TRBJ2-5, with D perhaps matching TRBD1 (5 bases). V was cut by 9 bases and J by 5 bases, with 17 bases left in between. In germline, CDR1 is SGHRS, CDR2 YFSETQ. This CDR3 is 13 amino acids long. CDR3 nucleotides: TGCGCCACCGCTTCCCAGGGTGGGGAGACCCAGTACTTC. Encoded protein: CATASQGGETQYF.

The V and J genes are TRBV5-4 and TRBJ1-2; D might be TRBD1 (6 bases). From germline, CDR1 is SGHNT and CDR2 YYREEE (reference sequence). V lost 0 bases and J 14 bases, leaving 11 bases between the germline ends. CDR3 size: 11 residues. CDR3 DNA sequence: TGTGCCAGCAGCTTGGCGTCAGGGGAAACCTTC. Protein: CASSLASGETF.

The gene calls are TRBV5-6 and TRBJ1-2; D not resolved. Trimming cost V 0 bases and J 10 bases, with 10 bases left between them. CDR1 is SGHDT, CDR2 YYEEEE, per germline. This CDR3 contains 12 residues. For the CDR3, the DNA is TGTGCCAGCAGCTTGGTACCGGGATACTACACCTTC. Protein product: CASSLVPGYYTF.

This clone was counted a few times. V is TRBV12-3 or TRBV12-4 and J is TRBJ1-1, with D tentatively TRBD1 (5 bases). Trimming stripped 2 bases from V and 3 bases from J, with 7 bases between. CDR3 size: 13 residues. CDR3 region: CASSLWGDTEAFF. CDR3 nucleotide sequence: TGTGCCAGCAGTTTATGGGGGGACACTGAAGCTTTCTTT.

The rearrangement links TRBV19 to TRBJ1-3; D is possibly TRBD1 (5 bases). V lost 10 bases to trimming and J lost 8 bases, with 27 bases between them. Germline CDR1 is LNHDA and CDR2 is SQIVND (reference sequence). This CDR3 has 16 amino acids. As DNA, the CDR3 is TGTGCCAATCCTCACTCGGCGGGACGACGGGTACACACCATATATTTT. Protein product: CANPHSAGRRVHTIYF.

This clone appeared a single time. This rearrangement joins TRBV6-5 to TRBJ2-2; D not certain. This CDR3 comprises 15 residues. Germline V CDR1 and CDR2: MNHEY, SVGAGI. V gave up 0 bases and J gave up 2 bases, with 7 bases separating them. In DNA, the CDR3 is TGTGCCAGCAGTTACTCGATTAGAAACACCGGGGAGCTGTTTTTT. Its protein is CASSYSIRNTGELFF.

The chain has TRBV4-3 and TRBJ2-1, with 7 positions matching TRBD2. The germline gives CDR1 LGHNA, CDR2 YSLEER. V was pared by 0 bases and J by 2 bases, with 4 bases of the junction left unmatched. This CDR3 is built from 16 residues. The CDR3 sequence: CASSQEGGGAYNEQFF. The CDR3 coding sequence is TGCGCCAGCAGCCAAGAGGGCGGGGGAGCCTACAATGAGCAGTTCTTC.

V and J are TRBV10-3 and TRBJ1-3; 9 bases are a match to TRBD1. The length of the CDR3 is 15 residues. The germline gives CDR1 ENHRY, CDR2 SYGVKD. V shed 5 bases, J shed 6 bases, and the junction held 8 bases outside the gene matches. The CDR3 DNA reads TGTGCCATCAGTTTTACAGGGGGCCAGGAAAACACCATATATTTT. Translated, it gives CAISFTGGQENTIYF.

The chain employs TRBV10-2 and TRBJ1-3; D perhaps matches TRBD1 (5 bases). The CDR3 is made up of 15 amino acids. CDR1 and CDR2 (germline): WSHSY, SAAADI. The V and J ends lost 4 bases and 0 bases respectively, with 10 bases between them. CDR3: CASSGNRYSGNTIYF. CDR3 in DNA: TGCGCCAGCAGTGGGAACAGGTACTCTGGAAACACCATATATTTT.

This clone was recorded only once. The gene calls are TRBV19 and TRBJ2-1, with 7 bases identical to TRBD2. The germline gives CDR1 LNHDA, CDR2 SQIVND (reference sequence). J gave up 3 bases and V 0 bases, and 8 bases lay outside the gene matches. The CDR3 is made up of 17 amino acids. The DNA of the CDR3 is TGTGCCAGTAGTATAGATCTGGCTAGCGGAAACTACAATGAGCAGTTCTTC. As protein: CASSIDLASGNYNEQFF. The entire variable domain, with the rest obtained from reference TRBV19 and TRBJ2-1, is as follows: DGGITQSPKYLFRKEGQNVTLSCEQNLNHDAMYWYRQDPGQGLRLIYYSQIVNDFQKGDIAEGYSVSREKKESFPLTVTSAQKNPTAFYLCASSIDLASGNYNEQFFGPGTRLTVL.

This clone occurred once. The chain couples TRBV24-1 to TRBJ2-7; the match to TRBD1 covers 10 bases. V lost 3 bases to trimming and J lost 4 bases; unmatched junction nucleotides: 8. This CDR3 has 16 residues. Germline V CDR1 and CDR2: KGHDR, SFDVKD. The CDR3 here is CATSDRPGTGVYEQYF. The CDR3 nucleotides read TGTGCCACCAGTGATCGTCCCGGGACAGGGGTTTACGAGCAGTACTTC.

CDR3 protein: CASSFTGVIPLSSGNTIYF. For the CDR3, the DNA is TGTGCCAGCAGCTTTACAGGAGTTATACCCTTGAGCTCTGGAAACACCATATATTTT. V gene TRBV7-2 combines with J gene TRBJ1-3, with a weak D call TRBD1 (5 bases). V shed 3 bases and J shed 0 bases, with 21 bases lying between them. Germline CDR1 SGHTA, CDR2 FQGNSA. The CDR3 length is 19 residues.

CDR3 residues: CASSETTDRFHPLDSPLHF. CDR3 sequence (DNA): TGTGCCAGCAGTGAAACGACGGACAGGTTCCACCCTTTGGATTCACCCCTCCACTTT. The chain combines TRBV6-1 with TRBJ1-6; TRBD1 aligns across 7 bases. CDR1 MNHNS and CDR2 SASEGT come from the germline V gene. The CDR3 spans 19 residues. V lost 2 bases and J lost 8; bases outside the gene matches: 18.

The CDR3 protein is CASSPAGGGRQGDTQYF. As DNA, the CDR3 is TGTGCCAGCAGCCCCGCGGGGGGAGGGAGGCAAGGAGATACGCAGTATTTT. J is TRBJ2-3 and V is TRBV9; 8 bases fit TRBD2. This CDR3 is built from 17 residues. Trimming at V came to 4 bases and at J to 5 bases, leaving 15 bases not matched to a gene. The germline V gene encodes CDR1 SGDLS and CDR2 YYNGEE.

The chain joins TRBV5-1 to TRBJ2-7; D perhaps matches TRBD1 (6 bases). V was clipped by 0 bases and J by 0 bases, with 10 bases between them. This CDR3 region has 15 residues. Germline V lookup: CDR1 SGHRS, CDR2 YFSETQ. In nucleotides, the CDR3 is TGCGCCAGCAGCTTGGACGCAGGGGTCTCCTACGAGCAGTACTTC. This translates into CASSLDAGVSYEQYF. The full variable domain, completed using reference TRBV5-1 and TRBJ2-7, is KAGVTQTPRYLIKTRGQQVTLSCSPISGHRSVSWYQQTPGQGLQFLFEYFSETQRNKGNFPGRFSGRQFSNSRSEMNVSTLELGDSALYLCASSLDAGVSYEQYFGPGTRLTVT.

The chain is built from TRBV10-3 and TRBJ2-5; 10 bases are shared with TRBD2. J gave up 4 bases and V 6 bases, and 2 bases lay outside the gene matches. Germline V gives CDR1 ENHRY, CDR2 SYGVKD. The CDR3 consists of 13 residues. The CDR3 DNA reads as TGTGCCATCAGAGTAGCGGGAGGAGAGACCCAGTACTTC. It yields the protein CAIRVAGGETQYF.

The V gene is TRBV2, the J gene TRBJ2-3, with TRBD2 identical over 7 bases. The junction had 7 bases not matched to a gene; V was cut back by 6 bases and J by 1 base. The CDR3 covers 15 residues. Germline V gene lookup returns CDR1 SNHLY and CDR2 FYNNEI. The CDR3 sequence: CASRKTSDRTDTQYF. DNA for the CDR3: TGTGCCAGCAGGAAAACTAGCGACCGCACAGATACGCAGTATTTT. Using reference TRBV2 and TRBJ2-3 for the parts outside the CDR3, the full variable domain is EPEVTQTPSHQVTQMGQEVILRCVPISNHLYFYWYRQILGQKVEFLVSFYNNEISEKSEIFDDQFSVERPDGSNFTLKIRSTKLEDSAMYFCASRKTSDRTDTQYFGPGTRLTVL.

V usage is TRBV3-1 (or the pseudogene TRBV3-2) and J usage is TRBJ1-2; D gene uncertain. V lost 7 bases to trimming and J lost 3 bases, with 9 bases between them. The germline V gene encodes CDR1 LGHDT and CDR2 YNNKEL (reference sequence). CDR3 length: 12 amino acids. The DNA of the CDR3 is TGTGCCAGCACCCTCGGAGACTATGGCTACACCTTC. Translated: CASTLGDYGYTF.

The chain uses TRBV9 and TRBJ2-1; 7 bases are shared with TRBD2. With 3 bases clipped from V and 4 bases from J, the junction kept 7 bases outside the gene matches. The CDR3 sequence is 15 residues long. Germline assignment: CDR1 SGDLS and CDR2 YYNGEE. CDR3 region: CASSAGPSGYNEQFF. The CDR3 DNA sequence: TGTGCCAGCAGCGCGGGCCCTAGCGGTTACAATGAGCAGTTCTTC.

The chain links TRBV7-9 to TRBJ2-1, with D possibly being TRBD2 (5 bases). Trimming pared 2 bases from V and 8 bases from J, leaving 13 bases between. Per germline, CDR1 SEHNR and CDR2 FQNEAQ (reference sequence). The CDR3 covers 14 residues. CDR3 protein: CASSLTGVGDEQFF. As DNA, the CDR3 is TGTGCCAGCAGCTTAACCGGGGTCGGCGATGAGCAGTTCTTC. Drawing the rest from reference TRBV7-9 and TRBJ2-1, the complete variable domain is DTGVSQNPRHKITKRGQNVTFRCDPISEHNRLYWYRQTLGQGPEFLTYFQNEAQLEKSRLLSDRFSAERPKGSFSTLEIQRTEQGDSAMYLCASSLTGVGDEQFFGPGTRLTVL.

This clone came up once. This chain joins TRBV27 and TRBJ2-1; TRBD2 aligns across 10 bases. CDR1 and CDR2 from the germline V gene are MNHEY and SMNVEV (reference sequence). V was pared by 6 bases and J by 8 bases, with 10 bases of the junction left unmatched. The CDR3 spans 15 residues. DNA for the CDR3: TGTGCCAGCAGGTTGACCGGGACTAGCGCTTATGAGCAGTTCTTC. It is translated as CASRLTGTSAYEQFF.

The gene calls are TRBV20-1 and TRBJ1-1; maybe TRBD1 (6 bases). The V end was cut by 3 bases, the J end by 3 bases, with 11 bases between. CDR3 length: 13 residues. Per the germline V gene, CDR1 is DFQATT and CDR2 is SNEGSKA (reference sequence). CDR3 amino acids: CSASTGWDTEAFF. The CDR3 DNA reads TGCAGTGCTAGTACAGGGTGGGACACTGAAGCTTTCTTT.